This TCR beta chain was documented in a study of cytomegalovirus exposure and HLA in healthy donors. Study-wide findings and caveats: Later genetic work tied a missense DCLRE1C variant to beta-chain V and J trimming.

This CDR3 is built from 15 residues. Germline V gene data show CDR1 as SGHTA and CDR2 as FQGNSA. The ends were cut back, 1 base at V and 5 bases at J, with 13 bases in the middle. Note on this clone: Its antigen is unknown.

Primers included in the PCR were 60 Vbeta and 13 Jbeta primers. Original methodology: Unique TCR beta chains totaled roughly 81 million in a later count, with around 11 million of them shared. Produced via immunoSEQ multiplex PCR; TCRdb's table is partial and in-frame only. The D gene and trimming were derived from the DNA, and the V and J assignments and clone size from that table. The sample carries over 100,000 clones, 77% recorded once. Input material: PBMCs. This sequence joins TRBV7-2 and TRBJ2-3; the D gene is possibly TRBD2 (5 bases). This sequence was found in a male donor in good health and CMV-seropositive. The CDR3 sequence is CASSLEAEYQDTQYF. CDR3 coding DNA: TGTGCCAGCAGCTTAGAAGCGGAATACCAAGATACGCAGTATTTT.